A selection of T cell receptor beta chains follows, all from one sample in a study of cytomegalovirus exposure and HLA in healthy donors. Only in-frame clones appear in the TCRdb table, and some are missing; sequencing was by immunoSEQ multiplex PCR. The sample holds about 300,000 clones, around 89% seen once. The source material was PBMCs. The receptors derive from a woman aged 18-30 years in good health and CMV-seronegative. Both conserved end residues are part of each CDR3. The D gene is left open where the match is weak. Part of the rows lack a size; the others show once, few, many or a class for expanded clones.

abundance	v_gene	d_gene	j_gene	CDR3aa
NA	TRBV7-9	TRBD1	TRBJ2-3	CASSLRQGDTQYF
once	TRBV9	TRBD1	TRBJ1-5	CASSEGQGGNQPQHF
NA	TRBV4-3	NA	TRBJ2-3	CASSLGWSKSTDTQYF
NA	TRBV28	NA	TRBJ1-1	CASRNTGRTEAFF
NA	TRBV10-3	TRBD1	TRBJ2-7	CAISGGTGGLGEQYF
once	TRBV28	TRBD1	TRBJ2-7	CASRSGTGVAQYF
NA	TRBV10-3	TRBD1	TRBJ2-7	CAIGGQGTYEQYF
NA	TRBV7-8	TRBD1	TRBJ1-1	CASSIGGTTEAFF
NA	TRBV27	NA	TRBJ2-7	CASSSTGSSYEQYF
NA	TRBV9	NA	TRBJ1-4	CASSVEDTSTNEKLFF
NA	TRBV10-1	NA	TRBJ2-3	CASSPTGSTDTQYF
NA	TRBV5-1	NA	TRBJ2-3	CASSFRSTKDTQYF
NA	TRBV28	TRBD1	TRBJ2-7	CASSGPGQAPEQYF
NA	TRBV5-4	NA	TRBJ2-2	CASSTGHATAGELFF